This T cell receptor beta chain was found in a study of blood T cells in healthy people across ages. The germline V and J ends were trimmed by 7 bases and 4 bases, with 8 bases remaining between them. The CDR3 has 13 residues. Next came a second PCR, run for about 7 to 12 cycles, which used a sample-barcoded 5' primer along with a J-beta primer mix. All samples gave at least 2.5 million CDR3-containing paired-end reads. TCRdb re-derived calls from the 5' RACE reads in MiXCR, one entry per CDR3 protein. This sample carries some 1.1 million distinct CDR3 sequences, 35% to 40% of them seen once, and the ten largest clones take around 13%.

The V gene is TRBV12-3 or TRBV12-4, the J gene TRBJ2-6; D unresolved. Specimen: blood. The source is a man in his late teens or twenties in good health. This chain's CDR3 is CASTIGGANVLTF. Written as DNA, the CDR3 is TGTGCCAGCACCATCGGGGGGGCCAACGTCCTGACTTTC.